The clone carrying this T cell receptor (beta chain) was found a few times. The assay was immunoSEQ multiplex PCR, and TCRdb's table has in-frame clones only and misses some. Among about 240,000 clones listed, 80% to 90% were seen once. This CDR3 is 14 amino acids long. In germline, CDR1 is SNHLY, CDR2 FYNNEI. V was clipped by 6 bases and J by 3 bases, with 14 bases between them. This sample was taken from a study of blood T cell repertoires in COVID-19. The gene calls are TRBV2 and TRBJ1-1, with TRBD1 as a possible D gene (6 bases). The sequence derives from a man between 50 and 59 years old with acute or convalescent COVID-19. Sequencing was done on a sample of peripheral blood. This chain's CDR3 is CASRNPGHDTEAFF. CDR3 nucleotide sequence: TGTGCCAGCAGGAACCCGGGACACGACACTGAAGCTTTCTTT.